What follows describes a single TCR beta chain. Its specific antigen is unknown. Nothing much larger sits one base from this clone, and base qualities are not available. This entry comes from a study of blood T cells in healthy people across ages (dated by TCRdb to between 2015 and 2017). For context, the study as a whole: In model experiments, template switching captured roughly one uniquely barcoded TCR beta cDNA molecule for every two T cells. Using the same blood draw, the study looked at two additional independent replicas of 1 million unique cDNA reads for two donors, one aged 18 to 29 and the other aged 80 or older. To avoid experimental bias, donors of different ages were distributed randomly across sequencing lanes. To track age-related changes in TCR beta repertoire diversity, the study relied on deep sequencing normalized with unique cDNA molecular identifiers. The donors were split into four age groups: young (average around 16 years), middle-aged (about 40), aged (62) and long-lived (under 90). The investigation overall reported the following: Compared with the aged group, the long-lived group had more naive CD4+ T cells, fewer expanded clones and increased TCR diversity, a pattern suggesting age selection. Since profiling was done on bulk unsorted PBMCs, naive and antigen-experienced compartments could not be conclusively compared. There was a strong correlation between observed TCR beta diversity and the percentage of naive T cells measured by flow cytometry. Total diversity estimates from one million sequenced T cells were considered lower bounds and underestimates. Observed TCR beta diversity per million T cells fell roughly linearly with age, and a significant reduction was already apparent by age approximately 40. The CMV infection status of donors was not known, potentially confounding age-related changes in expanded clonotypes.

The library was produced with 5' RACE. This sample was sequenced with an Illumina HiSeq 2500. A second PCR of roughly 7 to 11 cycles was run with a J-beta primer mix and a sample-barcoded 5' primer. Each TCR beta cDNA molecule received a unique molecular identifier from a template-switch 5' adaptor carrying 12 random nucleotides. At least 3 million CDR3-containing paired-end reads were obtained from each sample. First-strand cDNA synthesis was performed from all RNA using the Mint cDNA synthesis kit, with priming by a TRBC-specific oligonucleotide. Following uracil-DNA glycosylase treatment, a first 18-cycle PCR with universal primers M1SS and BC2_uni_R was performed on all cDNA. Per the authors' processing: For normalization, 1 million high-quality reads were randomly selected from each sample, with every read carrying a distinct molecular identifier. Instead of being binned into consensus sequences, reads with shared molecular identifiers were discarded. MiTCR, set to a Q25 quality threshold and the strictest error-elimination algorithm, was used for CDR3 identification, clonotype clustering and error correction. Lower-bound total TCR beta diversity was estimated with a nonparametric unseen species model using Euler transformation. In-frame beta chains were kept once TCRdb had trimmed the public reads at Q25 with fastp and called clones with MiXCR. CDR3 protein duplicates are merged, each entry listing the most common genes and DNA. These V and J calls originate from TCRdb's pipeline instead of the authors' own analysis. Across this sample there are about 1.8 million distinct CDR3 sequences, with around 48% seen only once. Of the sample, approximately 2% falls within the top ten clones.

The 39 donors, aged 6 to 90 years, were systemically healthy Caucasian individuals from Russia. Around 10 milliliters of peripheral blood were collected from each donor into EDTA-treated Vacutainer tubes. Ficoll-Paque density-gradient centrifugation was used to isolate PBMCs, with at least 7 million per sample. Trizol reagent was used to extract total RNA from PBMCs, with at least 6 micrograms per sample. The percentages of naive CD45RAhigh/CD27high T cells were determined by flow cytometry on a PBMC aliquot from every donor. The material sequenced was blood. This clonotype was sampled from a woman aged 40 to 50 in good health.

The DNA sequence is given as TGCAGTGCTAGAGATCTCGGGGGGATTAGCACAGATACGCAGTATTTT. It encodes CSARDLGGISTDTQYF. The sequence links TRBV20-1 to TRBJ2-3, with 7 bases aligning to TRBD2. The CDR3 runs 16 amino acids, cysteine and phenylalanine included. The sequence is cut down to CDR3 DNA, 48 bases in frame from base 1. Ends trimmed: V by 0 bases, J by 0 bases; bases unmatched to a gene: 6. For CDR1 and CDR2, the germline V gene (reference sequence) lists DFQATT and SNEGSKA.